This TCR beta chain was profiled in a study of blood T cells in healthy people across ages. Overall study: Every two T cells gave about one barcoded beta molecule via template switching. General study results and limits: A strong correlation was found between TCR beta diversity and the percentage of naive T cells. The study found more naive CD4+ cells and higher diversity in long-lived than aged donors.

V lost 6 bases to trimming and J lost 1 base, with 10 bases between them. Germline-derived CDR1 and CDR2 are MNHEY and SVGEGT. The CDR3 contains 14 residues. In the case of this clonotype: Its target is not known.

A sample-barcoded 5' primer and a J-beta primer mix were used in a second PCR of about 6 to 12 cycles. Template switching added a 12-random-nucleotide identifier to every cDNA molecule. TCRdb reprocessed the 5' RACE reads with MiXCR, giving one entry per CDR3 protein. The sample lists about 830,000 distinct CDR3 sequences; under 80% were seen once. Sequenced sample: blood. This chain links TRBV6-2 or TRBV6-3 with TRBJ2-1; no definite D call. The receptor's source is a man younger than 40 in good health. The CDR3 DNA reads as TGTGCCAGCAGGTTGGGCCTTTCCTACAATGAGCAGTTCTTC. This codes for CASRLGLSYNEQFF.